Below, 17 T cell receptor beta chains from the same sample are listed, as sequenced in a study of CD8 T cells in Susac syndrome. Random hexamers primed reverse transcription of roughly 0.5 to 1 ug RNA. TCRdb called the immunoSEQ multiplex PCR reads again in MiXCR, with one record for every CDR3 protein. The profile shows some 130,000 distinct CDR3 sequences, about 94% of them singletons. Sequenced: CD4+ T cells from PBMCs. The receptor source for this set is a human donor with multiple sclerosis.

V gene TRBV15 combines with J gene TRBJ1-2; D unclear. In germline, CDR1 is LNHNV, CDR2 YYDKDF (reference sequence). Trimming stripped 3 bases from V and 8 bases from J, with 10 bases between. This CDR3 contains 12 residues. The CDR3 sequence is CATSRGADGYTF. The CDR3 coding sequence is TGTGCCACCAGCAGGGGAGCAGACGGCTACACCTTC. Full variable domain (outside the CDR3, taken from reference TRBV15 and TRBJ1-2): DAMVIQNPRYQVTQFGKPVTLSCSQTLNHNVMYWYQQKSSQAPKLLFHYYDKDFNNEADTPDNFQSRRPNTSFCFLDIRSPGLGDTAMYLCATSRGADGYTFGSGTRLTVV.

V usage is TRBV4-3 and J usage is TRBJ1-2; possibly TRBD1 for D (6 bases). Germline lookup yields CDR1 LGHNA and CDR2 YSLEER. V lost 0 bases, J lost 1 base, and 12 bases lay in between. CDR3 length: 16 amino acids. In DNA form, the CDR3 reads TGCGCCAGCAGCCAAGATTGGGGGGCCTTTAACTATGGCTACACCTTC. Encoded protein: CASSQDWGAFNYGYTF.

The rearrangement joins TRBV30 to TRBJ2-4, with D uncertain. Deletions cut 5 bases from V and 0 bases from J, with 14 bases between. CDR3 length equals 15 residues. Germline V gene data show CDR1 as GTSNPN and CDR2 as SVGIG (reference sequence). CDR3 amino acids: CAWARMGLAKNIQYF. Here the CDR3 DNA reads TGTGCCTGGGCCCGGATGGGCTTAGCCAAAAACATTCAGTACTTC.

The gene calls are TRBV7-8 and TRBJ2-3; a possible D gene is TRBD1 (6 bases). V was cut by 5 bases and J by 4 bases, with 13 bases left in between. The CDR3 length is 14 residues. Germline values: CDR1 SGHVS, CDR2 FQNEAQ. DNA of the CDR3: TGTGCCAGCAGCGAAGGACAGACAGCAGATACGCAGTATTTT. Protein product: CASSEGQTADTQYF.

The V and J genes are TRBV7-9 and TRBJ2-1; TRBD2 is a possible D gene (5 bases). The CDR3 runs to 12 residues. Germline V gene data show CDR1 as SEHNR and CDR2 as FQNEAQ (reference sequence). V was clipped by 3 bases and J by 15 bases, with 15 bases between them. CDR3 nucleotide sequence: TGTGCCAGCAGCTTTACAGCGGCTAAACTGTTCTTC. The encoded protein is CASSFTAAKLFF.

CDR3 sequence: CSARASGGTDTQYF. CDR3 sequence (DNA): TGCAGTGCTAGGGCTAGCGGGGGAACTGATACGCAGTATTTT. The chain employs TRBV20-1 and TRBJ2-3; 10 bases are a match to TRBD2. CDR3 length: 14 amino acids. Germline trimming cut 3 bases from V and 6 bases from J; bases unmatched to any gene: 6. CDR1 DFQATT and CDR2 SNEGSKA come from the germline V gene (reference sequence).

V gene TRBV18 combines with J gene TRBJ2-7; 9 nucleotides line up with TRBD1. Trimming removed 3 bases from V and 1 base from J; junction bases left unmatched: 4. Germline CDR1 is KGHSH and CDR2 is LQKENI. CDR3 length: 15 residues. In DNA form, the CDR3 reads TGTGCCAGCTCACCTTCCGGGACAGGGTCCTACGAGCAGTACTTC. Translated: CASSPSGTGSYEQYF.

This clonotype appeared a few times. The V call is TRBV23-1, the J call TRBJ1-5; D uncertain. Being an ORF, TRBV23-1 has a function that is uncertain. V was shortened by 7 bases and J by 3 bases, with 19 bases between the two germline ends. There are 16 residues in the CDR3. In nucleotides, the CDR3 is TGCGCCAGCATTTCGAACCCCCGGGTCCCCAATCAGCCCCAGCATTTT. Protein sequence: CASISNPRVPNQPQHF.

V usage is TRBV19 and J usage is TRBJ2-5; TRBD2 aligns across 9 bases. V shed 6 bases and J 4 bases; nucleotides not matched to a gene: 9. CDR1 is LNHDA, CDR2 SQIVND, per germline (reference sequence). This CDR3 is 15 amino acids long. The CDR3 loop is CASSPSGLAGETQYF. The CDR3, as DNA: TGTGCCAGTAGCCCCTCGGGACTAGCTGGAGAGACCCAGTACTTC. Full variable domain (rest looked up from reference TRBV19 and TRBJ2-5): DGGITQSPKYLFRKEGQNVTLSCEQNLNHDAMYWYRQDPGQGLRLIYYSQIVNDFQKGDIAEGYSVSREKKESFPLTVTSAQKNPTAFYLCASSPSGLAGETQYFGPGTRLLVL.

This clonotype was observed a single time. This chain's CDR3 is CAISLDRGRVLTGEQYF. CDR3 nucleotide sequence: TGTGCCATCAGCCTAGACAGGGGGCGAGTCCTTACGGGCGAGCAGTACTTC. The gene calls are TRBV10-3 and TRBJ2-7, with 10 positions matching TRBD1. The germline V gene has CDR1 ENHRY and CDR2 SYGVKD. This CDR3 is built from 17 residues. V trimming: 6 bases; J trimming: 6 bases; junction bases outside the gene matches: 17.

This sequence joins TRBV5-1 and TRBJ2-7, with a weak D call TRBD2 (5 bases). Trimming took 4 bases from V and 5 from J, leaving 16 bases between them. The CDR3 has 14 amino acids. Per the germline V gene, CDR1 is SGHRS and CDR2 is YFSETQ. CDR3 sequence: CASSPSGFTDEQYF. Written as DNA, the CDR3 is TGCGCCAGCAGCCCATCGGGATTCACGGACGAGCAGTACTTC.

There are a few counts of this clonotype. This sequence joins TRBV7-2 and TRBJ2-5, with TRBD2 as a possible D gene (7 bases). Trimming removed 6 bases from V and 4 bases from J, with 15 bases in between. Germline values: CDR1 SGHTA, CDR2 FQGNSA. This CDR3 has 14 amino acids. The CDR3 protein is CASSLGGGGETQYF. For the CDR3, the DNA is TGTGCCAGCAGTCTAGGGGGGGGCGGAGAGACCCAGTACTTC. Full variable domain (outside the CDR3, taken from reference TRBV7-2 and TRBJ2-5): GAGVSQSPSNKVTEKGKDVELRCDPISGHTALYWYRQSLGQGLEFLIYFQGNSAPDKSGLPSDRFSAERTGGSVSTLTIQRTQQEDSAVYLCASSLGGGGETQYFGPGTRLLVL.

The V and J genes are TRBV4-2 and TRBJ2-1, with 10 bases aligning to TRBD2. The CDR3 runs 18 residues. Trimming at V came to 2 bases and at J to 7 bases, leaving 14 bases not matched to a gene. CDR1 LGHNA and CDR2 YNFKEQ come from the germline V gene. Here the CDR3 reads CASSQNLAGVTFGNEQFF. The CDR3 DNA reads as TGTGCCAGCAGCCAAAATCTAGCGGGGGTGACCTTCGGAAATGAGCAGTTCTTC.

CDR3: CASSGELFF. The CDR3 DNA sequence: TGTGCCAGCAGCGGGGAGCTGTTTTTT. The rearrangement uses TRBV7-9 and TRBJ2-2; no clear D. The CDR3 is made up of 9 amino acids. The V end was cut by 5 bases, the J end by 8 bases, with 0 bases between. Germline V gene lookup returns CDR1 SEHNR and CDR2 FQNEAQ (reference sequence).

V usage is TRBV5-1 and J usage is TRBJ2-5; 7 bases match TRBD1. Germline loops: CDR1 SGHRS, CDR2 YFSETQ. This CDR3 has 15 residues. Unmatched junction bases numbered 13, after V lost 7 bases and J lost 4 bases. The CDR3 DNA sequence: TGCGCCAGCGCCAGCGCCGTTCAGGGGGTAGAGACCCAGTACTTC. Translating it yields CASASAVQGVETQYF.

The chain recombines TRBV19 with TRBJ2-1; TRBD2 matches 10 bases. The germline V gene has CDR1 LNHDA and CDR2 SQIVND (reference sequence). Germline trimming cut 7 bases from V and 6 bases from J; bases unmatched to any gene: 3. This CDR3 has 13 residues. CDR3 sequence: CASKLAGSNEQFF. CDR3 nucleotide sequence: TGTGCCAGTAAACTAGCGGGATCCAATGAGCAGTTCTTC.

This chain joins TRBV7-9 and TRBJ1-1; the D is unclear. Trimming stripped 2 bases from V and 4 bases from J, with 11 bases between. This CDR3 has 14 residues. Germline V gene data show CDR1 as SEHNR and CDR2 as FQNEAQ (reference sequence). CDR3 nucleotides: TGTGCCAGCAGCTTAATTCCGGTACCCACTGAAGCTTTCTTT. Amino acid sequence: CASSLIPVPTEAFF.